This TCR beta chain was sequenced for a study of T-cell memory formation after mild COVID-19. Using its own MiXCR run on the 5' RACE reads, TCRdb lists one record per CDR3 protein. The sample shows about 180,000 distinct CDR3 sequences, about 18% of them seen only once. Only a few counts were recorded for this clonotype. Germline V gene data show CDR1 as SGDLS and CDR2 as YYNGEE. Trimming left V 0 bases short and J 5 bases short, with 11 bases between. This CDR3 has 14 residues. This chain uses TRBV9 with TRBJ1-2; D is ambiguous. Sequenced: PBMCs or a T cell subset sorted from them (not recorded which). The TCR originated in a man aged 18 to 30 who had mild COVID-19 (a few samples of this study predate the infection). Cell type and time point are not known. The CDR3 loop reads CASSVGPGMYGYTF. CDR3 sequence (DNA): TGTGCCAGCAGCGTAGGTCCGGGAATGTATGGCTACACCTTC.